These 13 T cell receptor beta chains originate from one sample sequenced in a study of response to subunit inactivated influenza vaccine. TCRdb recomputed calls from the RT-PCR reads with MiXCR, one row per CDR3 protein. The data contain around 570,000 distinct CDR3 sequences, 7.6% of them singletons. The material was PBMCs from blood, obtained 23 to 25 months after vaccination. The receptors were gathered from a man aged 45-69 years who received an inactivated influenza vaccine.

This clonotype was seen more than once but under ten times. This chain links TRBV6-5 with TRBJ2-3, with D maybe TRBD2 (6 bases). CDR3 length: 17 residues. Germline V CDR1 and CDR2: MNHEY, SVGAGI. The ends were cut back, 0 bases at V and 4 bases at J, with 17 bases in the middle. The CDR3 loop is CASSYSWLAREADTQYF. CDR3 in DNA: TGTGCCAGCAGTTACTCCTGGCTAGCGAGGGAAGCAGATACGCAGTATTTT.

This clonotype occurred a few times. The V call is TRBV25-1, the J call TRBJ1-1; no clear D gene. V lost 8 bases to trimming and J lost 6 bases, with 10 bases between them. There are 11 residues in the CDR3. CDR1 is MGHDK, CDR2 SYGVNS, per germline. The CDR3 loop reads CASQLGSEAFF. CDR3 DNA sequence: TGTGCCAGCCAATTGGGTTCTGAAGCTTTCTTT.

There are many counts of this clonotype. This chain joins TRBV15 and TRBJ1-5; D is uncertain. In germline, CDR1 is LNHNV, CDR2 YYDKDF (reference sequence). Trimming pared 2 bases from V and 3 bases from J, leaving 2 bases between. The CDR3 totals 12 residues. The CDR3, as DNA: TGTGCCACCAGCAGATACAATCAGCCCCAGCATTTT. Translated, it gives CATSRYNQPQHF.

This clonotype was recorded many times. The chain couples TRBV15 to TRBJ1-1; D unclear. The CDR3 is 13 amino acids. Germline lookup yields CDR1 LNHNV and CDR2 YYDKDF (reference sequence). Between the trimmed V and J ends, which lost 0 bases and 7 bases, there was a span of 9 bases. Here the CDR3 reads CATSRDPSGEAFF. CDR3 coding DNA: TGTGCCACCAGCAGAGATCCATCCGGTGAAGCTTTCTTT.

The rearrangement uses TRBV14 and TRBJ2-3; 14 positions agree with TRBD2. CDR1 is SGHDN, CDR2 FVKESK, per germline. The V and J ends lost 7 bases and 5 bases, in that order; junction bases with no gene match: 5. This CDR3 is 15 amino acids long. CDR3 nucleotide sequence: TGTGCCAGCAAAGCCGGACTAGCGGGAGGAGATACGCAGTATTTT. It yields the protein CASKAGLAGGDTQYF.

This chain joins TRBV18 and TRBJ2-7; 7 bases fit TRBD1. V trimming: 3 bases; J trimming: 3 bases; junction bases outside the gene matches: 14. The CDR3 covers 17 residues. The germline V gene encodes CDR1 KGHSH and CDR2 LQKENI. The CDR3 is CASSPKVPGQNHYEQYF. CDR3 DNA: TGTGCCAGCTCACCGAAGGTTCCGGGACAGAACCACTACGAGCAGTACTTC. The entire variable domain, with the rest obtained from reference TRBV18 and TRBJ2-7, is as follows: NAGVMQNPRHLVRRRGQEARLRCSPMKGHSHVYWYRQLPEEGLKFMVYLQKENIIDESGMPKERFSAEFPKEGPSILRIQQVVRGDSAAYFCASSPKVPGQNHYEQYFGPGTRLTVT.

This clonotype was seen a handful of times. This chain links TRBV19 with TRBJ2-2; 8 bases are a match to TRBD1. CDR3 length: 16 residues. The junction had 13 bases not matched to a gene; V was cut back by 8 bases and J by 5 bases. CDR1 is LNHDA, CDR2 SQIVND, per germline (reference sequence). The CDR3 region has the DNA TGTGCCAGTTGTTCGATCAGGGGGCTGACGACCGGGGAGCTGTTTTTT. It is translated as CASCSIRGLTTGELFF.

This chain joins TRBV4-3 and TRBJ1-1; no clear D. Looked up from germline, CDR1 is LGHNA and CDR2 is YSLEER. Trimming removed 4 bases at V and 1 base at J, with 10 bases between. The CDR3 contains 14 residues. Written as DNA, the CDR3 is TGCGCCAGCAGCCTACGCGTCGGGAACACTGAAGCTTTCTTT. It yields the protein CASSLRVGNTEAFF.

The sample holds many counts of this clonotype. CDR3 coding DNA: TGTGCCAGCAGCTTATACCTAGCGGGAGGGCCGGGAGATACGCAGTATTTT. Translating it yields CASSLYLAGGPGDTQYF. The rearrangement joins TRBV7-2 to TRBJ2-3, with 12 bases matching TRBD2. In germline, CDR1 is SGHTA, CDR2 FQGNSA. With V trimmed by 2 bases and J by 5 bases, 8 bases remained unmatched. This CDR3 comprises 17 residues. Full variable domain (missing parts from reference TRBV7-2 and TRBJ2-3): GAGVSQSPSNKVTEKGKDVELRCDPISGHTALYWYRQSLGQGLEFLIYFQGNSAPDKSGLPSDRFSAERTGGSVSTLTIQRTQQEDSAVYLCASSLYLAGGPGDTQYFGPGTRLTVL.

This clonotype came up a few times. This sequence joins TRBV5-1 and TRBJ1-1, with D hard to call. This CDR3 is built from 14 residues. Per germline, CDR1 SGHRS and CDR2 YFSETQ. V lost 0 bases and J lost 1, with 7 bases in between. The chain's CDR3 is CASSLALGNTEAFF. The CDR3 DNA reads TGCGCCAGCAGCTTGGCCCTAGGGAACACTGAAGCTTTCTTT. Combining the CDR3 with reference TRBV5-1 and TRBJ1-1 gives the whole variable domain KAGVTQTPRYLIKTRGQQVTLSCSPISGHRSVSWYQQTPGQGLQFLFEYFSETQRNKGNFPGRFSGRQFSNSRSEMNVSTLELGDSALYLCASSLALGNTEAFFGQGTRLTVV.

This clonotype was observed once. J is TRBJ2-1 and V is TRBV11-1; D is possibly TRBD2 (6 bases). Germline V lookup: CDR1 SGHAT, CDR2 FQDESV (reference sequence). The CDR3 totals 12 residues. With 3 bases removed from V and 10 bases from J, the gap between germline ends came to 10 bases. The CDR3 DNA follows: TGTGCCAGCAGCTTCCAAAGCGGGGAGCAGTTCTTC. It codes for CASSFQSGEQFF.

In its sample, this clonotype was seen a few times. Given a much more abundant clone one base away, this may be a read error. The CDR3 DNA sequence: TGTGCCACCACAAGGGGAGATACGCAGTATTTT. It specifies CATTRGDTQYF. The rearrangement joins TRBV10-3 to TRBJ2-3, with D possibly matching TRBD1 (5 bases). Germline V gene data show CDR1 as ENHRY and CDR2 as SYGVKD. V was clipped by 10 bases and J by 5 bases, with 10 bases between them. This CDR3 contains 11 residues.

This clonotype was seen repeatedly, ten times or more. This CDR3 is CASTLVGTGHTEAFF. CDR3 coding DNA: TGTGCCAGCACTCTCGTGGGGACAGGGCACACTGAAGCTTTCTTT. The rearrangement uses TRBV28 and TRBJ1-1; 9 positions agree with TRBD1. The V gene's germline CDR1 is MDHEN and CDR2 SYDVKM. V lost 7 bases to trimming and J lost 3 bases; unmatched junction nucleotides: 9. There are 15 residues in the CDR3.